This paragraph covers one T cell receptor (beta chain) sequence. The specificity of this receptor is unknown. Within one base of it there is no much larger clone, and no base qualities were kept. As encoded in the germline V gene (reference sequence), CDR1 is SEHNR while CDR2 is FQNEAQ. V is clipped by 5 bases and J by 0 bases, and the sequence between their germline boundaries is 14 bases long. The cysteine opens and the phenylalanine closes a CDR3 of 15 amino acids. Here the CDR3 DNA is all that survives: 45 bases in frame from base 1. Using the deep immunoSEQ assay, multiplex PCR amplified TCR CDR3 regions from genomic DNA. Genomic DNA extracted from each cell subset was distributed evenly over all wells of several immunoSEQ 96-well plates, and each plate served as one replicate. For sorted subsets, around 0.2 ug genomic DNA, equal to about 30,000 T cell genomes, was loaded into each replicate PCR. The purified libraries were quantified using a Qubit 3.0 fluorometer, sized with a Bioanalyzer 2100, and then quantified again using the KAPA Library Quantification kit. Every immunoSEQ 96-well plate was sequenced on a dedicated single-read 150-cycle Illumina NextSeq 550 flow cell. The study's own analysis went as follows. Because the immunoSEQ output included only junctional sequences and no quality scores, the filtering could not be the same as the filtering used for full-length reads. Sequences were annotated with PyIR, a Python wrapper for IgBLAST v1.9, using IMGT germline references to assign V/J genes and CDR3. Reads with weak V/J assignments (E-value above 1e-6), missing CDR3, stop codons, out-of-frame junctions, or ambiguous translated residues were removed. V3J clonotypes were defined by identical inferred V gene, J gene, and CDR3 amino acid sequence. Percentage overlap between repertoires was computed as shared unique clonotypes divided by the size of the smaller repertoire. Three approaches were used to assess repertoire richness: RTK rarefaction, the Chao1 estimator, and Recon v2.1 estimates of unobserved clonotypes. OLGA was used to compute generation probabilities for all TCRbeta clonotypes that the gDNA method yielded from a handful of donors. TCRdb re-hosts the immuneACCESS table, in-frame sequences only. Its copies lack some clones; in the studies checked, an unresolved V gene accounts for under half of them, and the cause for the rest is not known. For V, J and clone size, that table is used; D and trimming come from the DNA. The sample has 750,000 to 1,000,000 clones on record, roughly 92% of them singletons. The ten most abundant clones make up around 24% of the sample.

CD8 naive samples were CD45RO-negative cells positively selected for CCR7, giving a CD45RA+CCR7+ population that excluded TemRA cells. Donors were healthy HIV-negative adults with no recently reported acute infections or vaccinations. Every donor was a Caucasian adult residing in Nashville, Tennessee, USA. Blood was collected by leukapheresis, and PBMCs were isolated by Ficoll-Histopaque density gradient centrifugation and then cryopreserved in liquid nitrogen vapor phase. Analytical flow cytometry was used to check the purity and quantity of every magnetically sorted T cell population. From each sorted fraction, genomic DNA was isolated and quantified by UV absorbance on a Nanodrop 2000c. The sample is drawn from a study of shared clonotypes between healthy human individuals (dated by TCRdb to between 2020 and 2021). About the investigation overall: The cohort comprised two women and a few men aged 18 to 49 years. For each donor, CD4 naive and CD4 memory were each given three plates, CD8 naive was given two plates, and CD8 memory was given one plate. Libraries were prepared and TCR repertoires were sequenced by different laboratories using diverse techniques, in order to increase sequencing depth and limit assay-specific biases. Each donor's leukapheresis produced roughly between roughly 0.9 and 8.9 billion PBMCs. To estimate repertoire size and how much clonotypes are shared between individuals, the study performed deep sequencing of blood TCR repertoires from a few healthy adults. What the research found in general, with its limitations: Sampling was restricted to blood, and TCR repertoires in tissue are likely to differ from TCR repertoires in blood. Because the study included only a small number of donors, the genetic and exposure-history diversity represented was limited. Higher generation probabilities were observed for clonotypes shared by all four sorted-subset donors than for non-shared clonotypes. Pairwise subsampling led to the expectation that sequencing depth would affect the degree of clonotype sharing among donors. Roughly 5% of naive CD4, 3.5% of naive CD8, 2.3% of memory CD4, and 0.4% of memory CD8 clonotypes were shared across several donors. Incomplete sequencing was indicated by rarefaction of sorted-subset datasets, despite the large sequencing depth. Larger estimated clonotype richness was generally found for naive subsets than for memory subsets.

Material: naive CD8+ T cells sorted from blood. The cell subset or site label here, explained by the study, means: CD45RA+CCR7+. This clonotype originated in a man aged 25-40 years in good health. The chain is encoded by TRBV7-9 joined to TRBJ2-7; the D segment might be TRBD1 or TRBD2, since each matches 5 bases. CDR3 reads: CASSRRDPDSYEQYF. The nucleotide sequence is TGTGCCAGCAGCCGCCGGGACCCAGACTCCTACGAGCAGTACTTC.